This note documents a single T cell receptor (beta chain) sequence. Which antigen it targets is not known. Nothing much larger sits one base from this clone, and base qualities are not available. This sample stems from a study of radiotherapy plus CTLA-4 blockade in lung cancer (dated by TCRdb to 2016 to 2018). General notes on the study: Among the enrolled patients, around 17% had an objective response, and about 31% reached disease control.

CDR1 and CDR2 (SEHNR, FQNEAQ) derive from the germline V gene (reference sequence). The CDR3, cysteine through phenylalanine, is 11 amino acids long. Only the CDR3 DNA is retained, 33 bases long and in frame from the first base. The junction carries 7 bases between V and J, which are trimmed by 5 bases and 6 bases respectively. Libraries were built with the immunoSEQ multiplex PCR assay. What TCRdb holds here is the immuneACCESS table cut down to in-frame rearrangements. Part of the clones is not present; checked against another copy, under half of the missing clones reflect an unresolved V gene, and the others are unexplained. The sample table contains 30,000 or so clones; only one count was recorded for less than 75% of them. Approximately 3.8% of the sample comes from the top ten. In this study, focal radiation therapy paired with CTLA-4 blockade (ipilimumab) was tested in patients who had chemo-refractory metastatic non-small-cell lung cancer.

The study at large found these results: The strongest predictors of response were reported to be early dynamic shifts in blood T cell clones along with a rise in serum interferon-beta following radiation. After treatment with radiotherapy and ipilimumab, TCR clones that originated in tumors expanded in peripheral blood.

The sequence came from a human donor with non-small cell lung cancer who had stable disease on radiotherapy plus ipilimumab. Source: peripheral blood, taken from a patient treated with radiotherapy plus ipilimumab. The sequence joins TRBV7-9 to TRBJ1-2, with the D gene too uncertain to name. The DNA reads as follows: TGTGCCAGCAGCCAACGGGATGGCTACACCTTC. Protein translation: CASSQRDGYTF.